Included here is one T cell receptor (beta chain) sequence, with context. What this receptor recognizes is not known. Base qualities are not provided; no much larger clone lies one nucleotide away. These data belong to a study of vaccination effects on CD4 cells after COVID-19 (dated by TCRdb to between 2021 and 2024). For the wider study: Each participant got two doses of an mRNA SARS-CoV-2 vaccine, either BNT162b2 or mRNA-1273. The full study included over 8 COVID-19 convalescent patients and several SARS-CoV-2-naive healthy vaccine recipients. In the study, cultures from other donors were sequenced using the Oncomine TCR Beta short-read assay on an Illumina iSeq 100. The study compared SARS-CoV-2 spike-specific CD4+ TCR repertoires before and after mRNA vaccination in COVID-19 convalescent patients and infection-naive vaccine recipients. The paper as a whole reports these results and caveats: The study was limited by a small number of convalescent patients and lacked early post-infection timepoints. Marked clonal contraction was observed in both infection-induced and vaccine-induced clones at late post-vaccination timepoints, consistent with waning T cell responses. In healthy vaccine recipients, vaccine-induced clones were almost all SARS-CoV-2 mono-reactive, with only 1 of 255 cross-reactive with common cold coronaviruses.

The library was prepared using the immunoSEQ multiplex PCR assay. DNA from the CD4+ T cells that had been cultured and isolated underwent TCR beta CDR3 sequencing. As for how the authors treated the data: Non-productive TCR sequences were discarded, and reads were trimmed to the CDR3 region, with only CDR3s of 7 or more amino acids retained. Antigen-specific clonotypes were identified with the MANAFEST web app by comparing expansion in peptide wells against reference cultures. To be called positive, a clone needed expansion at FDR<0.05 compared with the reference and with all other wells, an odds ratio greater than 5, and a frequency greater than 0.1% in two replicate wells. Clonotypes significantly expanded in SARS-CoV-2 spike wells and in at least one common cold coronavirus spike condition were defined as cross-reactive. Using the stringdist R package, CDR3 similarity was measured by Levenshtein distance, and unrooted trees were constructed with ape in R 3.6.1. TCRdb mirrors the immuneACCESS table, restricted to in-frame sequences. Some clones are absent from its copies; in checked studies, under half trace to an unresolved V gene, and the reason for the others is unknown. V and J calls and clone size follow that table, whereas D and trimming were derived from the DNA. The table for this sample lists about 71,000 clones; roughly 78% of them were counted only once. The ten largest clonotypes hold about 4.1% of the sample.

Here V drops 4 bases and J drops 2 bases, and the junction holds 4 bases not matched to any gene. The CDR3 sequence holds 14 residues, the cysteine and phenylalanine included. CDR3 DNA is the only sequence kept; it has 42 bases, read in frame from the first base. CDR1 and CDR2 were assigned from the germline V gene as WSHSY and SAAADI. To identify antigen-specific CD4+ T cell clonotypes by their expansion, the ViraFEST assay first stimulated PBMC with viral peptide pools and then applied TCR sequencing. After around eleven days of culture, CD4+ T cells were isolated with the EasySep CD4+ T cell isolation kit. None of the healthy vaccine recipients had a prior SARS-CoV-2 infection, which was confirmed by nucleocapsid antibody tests that came back negative both before and after vaccination. Each well held 1.5 million to 2 million PBMC cultured in IMDM containing approximately 5% human AB serum, around 10 IU/ml IL-2 and gentamicin, along with roughly 10 ug/ml peptides. On days 3 and 7, half of the culture medium was replaced with fresh IL-2-containing medium. Unless noted otherwise, every peptide stimulation condition was grown in triplicate wells. Using Ficoll-Paque Plus gradient centrifugation, PBMC were separated from whole blood and then either used fresh or cryopreserved at -140C. Overlapping peptide pools spanned the spike proteins of SARS-CoV-2 and the common cold coronaviruses HCoV-NL63, HCoV-OC43 and HCoV-229E. The QIAamp micro DNA kit was used to extract genomic DNA from the cultured CD4+ T cells.

The source was CD4+ T cells from PBMCs cultured with HCoV-OC43 spike peptides, collected before COVID-19 vaccination. This specimen's cell subset or site label, interpreted: HCoV-OC43 spike overlapping peptide pool stimulation. The TCR originated in a human donor who received a COVID-19 vaccine. The receptor chain draws on TRBV10-2 and TRBJ2-5, and 7 junctional nucleotides match TRBD2. The encoded CDR3 is CASSAGTIQETQYF. The DNA reads TGCGCCAGCAGTGCCGGGACTATACAAGAGACCCAGTACTTC.